These 23 T cell receptor beta chains came from one sample sequenced in a study of cytomegalovirus exposure and HLA in healthy donors. The primer mix had 60 Vbeta and 13 Jbeta primers. Profiling relied on immunoSEQ multiplex PCR, and the TCRdb table lists in-frame clones only, not all of them. The sample lists around 140,000 clones, roughly 9.6% occurring once. The sequenced material came from PBMCs. These receptors were taken from a woman aged 40 to 49 in good health and CMV-seropositive.

V is TRBV19 and J is TRBJ2-3; D might be TRBD2 (6 bases). CDR3 size: 14 residues. V gave up 6 bases and J gave up 1 base, with 11 bases separating them. The germline V gene has CDR1 LNHDA and CDR2 SQIVND (reference sequence). CDR3 nucleotide sequence: TGTGCCAGTAGCCCCTCGGGGGGCACAGATACGCAGTATTTT. Translation: CASSPSGGTDTQYF.

This clone was seen a few times. This rearrangement joins TRBV12-5 to TRBJ1-2; D gene ambiguous. CDR1 LGHNT and CDR2 FRNRAP come from the germline V gene. Trimming shortened V by 3 bases and J by 3 bases, and 14 bases separated the two germline ends. The CDR3 has 15 residues. CDR3 DNA sequence: TGTGCTAGTGGTTTTGGTGCGTGGGGAGACTATGGCTACACCTTC. This encodes CASGFGAWGDYGYTF.

This clone was detected a few times. The chain recombines TRBV5-1 with TRBJ1-1; maybe TRBD1 (5 bases). Trimming removed 4 bases at V and 1 base at J, with 14 bases between. The CDR3 spans 15 residues. From germline, CDR1 is SGHRS and CDR2 YFSETQ. For the CDR3, the DNA is TGCGCCAGCAGCCCCAACGCCGGGGGGAACACTGAAGCTTTCTTT. Its translation: CASSPNAGGNTEAFF.

This clone was picked up a small number of times. The chain carries TRBV10-3 and TRBJ2-2; 7 bases match TRBD1. V was pared by 7 bases and J by 0 bases, with 5 bases of the junction left unmatched. There are 15 residues in the CDR3. Germline CDR1 is ENHRY and CDR2 is SYGVKD. The CDR3 DNA reads as TGTGCCATCAACGAGGGGGCGACGAACACCGGGGAGCTGTTTTTT. It is translated as CAINEGATNTGELFF.

This clone has a handful of counts. This chain joins TRBV6-5 and TRBJ2-3; weak D call: TRBD1 (6 bases). The CDR3 totals 13 residues. Trimming left V 0 bases short and J 6 bases short, with 7 bases between. Germline V gives CDR1 MNHEY, CDR2 SVGAGI. The CDR3 here is CASSYSRGDTQYF. The DNA of the CDR3 is TGTGCCAGCAGTTACTCGAGGGGGGATACGCAGTATTTT.

The J gene is TRBJ2-1, the V gene TRBV4-1, with a weak D call TRBD2 (6 bases). The CDR3 length is 16 residues. Germline V gene lookup returns CDR1 MGHRA and CDR2 YSYEKL. Trimming pared 0 bases from V and 2 bases from J, leaving 11 bases between. CDR3 loop: CASSQDNTGAYNEQFF. The CDR3 coding sequence is TGCGCCAGCAGCCAAGATAATACGGGAGCCTACAATGAGCAGTTCTTC.

In this sample, this clone turned up a few times. The chain joins TRBV15 to TRBJ2-7; D unclear. Trimming took 5 bases from V and 5 from J, leaving 16 bases between them. CDR1 and CDR2 from the germline V gene are LNHNV and YYDKDF (reference sequence). The CDR3 extends over 14 amino acids. CDR3 bases: TGTGCCACCAGCGTGATGAGAGCGACGCACGAGCAGTACTTC. Protein: CATSVMRATHEQYF.

This chain uses TRBV6-5 with TRBJ2-5; tentatively, D is TRBD2 (5 bases). V was clipped by 2 bases and J by 4 bases, with 8 bases between them. Germline assignment: CDR1 MNHEY and CDR2 SVGAGI. The CDR3 extends over 13 amino acids. In DNA, the CDR3 is TGTGCCAGCAGTTACGAGGGAACAGAGACCCAGTACTTC. Translation gives CASSYEGTETQYF.

The chain recombines TRBV5-6 with TRBJ1-1; 10 nucleotides align to TRBD1. Losses at the gene ends were 4 bases for V and 5 bases for J; bases not matched to a gene: 5. The CDR3 extends over 14 amino acids. Germline V lookup: CDR1 SGHDT, CDR2 YYEEEE. The chain's CDR3 is CASSARDRGTEAFF. The CDR3 nucleotides are TGTGCCAGCAGCGCCCGGGACAGGGGTACTGAAGCTTTCTTT.

The V call is TRBV4-1, the J call TRBJ1-5, with D perhaps matching TRBD1 (6 bases). Germline lookup yields CDR1 MGHRA and CDR2 YSYEKL. V lost 3 bases and J lost 9, with 15 bases in between. This CDR3 has 14 amino acids. Written as DNA, the CDR3 is TGCGCCAGCAGCCAGGACAGTTCCCAGGCGCCCCAGCATTTT. It specifies CASSQDSSQAPQHF.

V gene TRBV12-5 combines with J gene TRBJ1-1; 8 nucleotides match TRBD1. The V gene end was trimmed by 6 bases and the J gene end by 6 bases; junction bases not matched to a gene: 9. Germline-derived CDR1 and CDR2 are LGHNT and FRNRAP. The CDR3 loop spans 14 amino acids. CDR3 coding DNA: TGTGCTAGTGGGCCCCGACAGGGGAGTCCTGAAGCTTTCTTT. It yields the protein CASGPRQGSPEAFF.

The table lists this clone with a few counts. J is TRBJ1-2 and V is TRBV9; D unclear. The CDR3 has 12 residues. Trimming took off 3 bases at V and 5 bases at J, with 8 bases between the two ends. Germline lookup yields CDR1 SGDLS and CDR2 YYNGEE. This CDR3 is CASSGDSYGYTF. The CDR3 DNA is TGTGCCAGCAGCGGCGACTCTTATGGCTACACCTTC.

V usage is TRBV5-1 and J usage is TRBJ2-5; 10 bases align to TRBD1. V shed 0 bases, J shed 4 bases, and the junction held 0 bases outside the gene matches. The germline V gene has CDR1 SGHRS and CDR2 YFSETQ. The CDR3 has 14 residues. The CDR3 sequence: CASSLGDRGETQYF. The CDR3 DNA is TGCGCCAGCAGCTTGGGGGACAGGGGAGAGACCCAGTACTTC.

CDR3 nucleotides: TGCGCCAGCAGCCAAGATTTAAGGGGAGAGACCCAGTACTTC. It encodes CASSQDLRGETQYF. This chain connects TRBV4-1 to TRBJ2-5; D perhaps matches TRBD1 (5 bases). The CDR3 extends over 14 amino acids. V was trimmed by 0 bases and J by 4 bases, leaving 9 bases between them. The germline CDR1 and CDR2 sequences are MGHRA and YSYEKL.

Remarks on this clone: The identical CDR3 is also encoded by other nucleotide sequences in the sample. The chain combines TRBV7-9 with TRBJ2-5; possibly TRBD2 for D (7 bases). V was trimmed by 3 bases and J by 4 bases, leaving 9 bases between them. CDR3 size: 13 residues. The germline V gene encodes CDR1 SEHNR and CDR2 FQNEAQ (reference sequence). The DNA of the CDR3 is TGTGCCAGCAGCTTGGCGGGGGCAGAGACCCAGTACTTC. Protein: CASSLAGAETQYF.

There are a few counts of this clone. The chain joins TRBV7-9 to TRBJ1-1; D remains ambiguous. V lost 5 bases and J 5 bases, leaving 18 bases between the germline ends. CDR1 SEHNR and CDR2 FQNEAQ come from the germline V gene (reference sequence). This CDR3 is built from 15 residues. CDR3 residues: CASSLAEGMRTEAFF. The CDR3 DNA reads TGTGCCAGCAGCCTGGCGGAGGGCATGAGGACTGAAGCTTTCTTT.

This clone has a handful of counts. The chain combines TRBV5-4 with TRBJ1-3; 12 positions match TRBD1. In germline, CDR1 is SGHNT, CDR2 YYREEE (reference sequence). The CDR3 extends over 16 amino acids. J lost 6 bases, V lost 1 base, and 5 bases had no gene match. CDR3 in amino acids: CASSLSGQGAVNTIYF. The CDR3 region has the DNA TGTGCCAGCAGCTTGTCGGGACAGGGGGCCGTAAACACCATATATTTT.

This clone was picked up a small number of times. The chain couples TRBV5-4 to TRBJ2-7; 7 positions match TRBD2. The V gene's germline CDR1 is SGHNT and CDR2 YYREEE (reference sequence). V lost 3 bases to trimming and J lost 0 bases; unmatched junction nucleotides: 3. The CDR3 extends over 14 amino acids. CDR3 amino acids: CASSSGGISYEQYF. CDR3 in DNA: TGTGCCAGCAGCTCCGGGGGGATCTCCTACGAGCAGTACTTC.

This clone was found a few times. The chain carries TRBV5-1 and TRBJ2-5; 11 nucleotides line up with TRBD2. The CDR3 consists of 16 residues. The ends lost 5 bases at V and 5 bases at J; junction bases unmatched: 11. Germline CDR1 reads SGHRS; CDR2 reads YFSETQ. The CDR3 here is CASSLSGGAIPETQYF. DNA for the CDR3: TGCGCCAGCAGTCTTAGCGGGGGGGCGATTCCGGAGACCCAGTACTTC.

This clone was counted ten times or more. This same CDR3 is encoded by further DNA sequences in the sample. CDR3 nucleotide sequence: TGTGCCAGCAGTTCCATCCTAGCGGGACTAAGCTACGAGCAGTACTTC. Protein sequence: CASSSILAGLSYEQYF. The V call is TRBV27, the J call TRBJ2-7; 9 nucleotides match TRBD2. Germline assignment: CDR1 MNHEY and CDR2 SMNVEV (reference sequence). The V and J ends lost 4 bases and 3 bases, in that order; junction bases with no gene match: 10. The CDR3 is 16 residues long.

The table lists this clone with a count of one. J is TRBJ1-2 and V is TRBV6-5; TRBD1 matches at 7 bases. The junction had 4 bases not matched to a gene; V was cut back by 5 bases and J by 4 bases. Germline loops: CDR1 MNHEY, CDR2 SVGAGI. The length of the CDR3 is 13 residues. The CDR3 region is CASSEAGGYGYTF. The CDR3 coding sequence is TGTGCCAGCAGTGAAGCAGGGGGCTATGGCTACACCTTC.

The chain recombines TRBV5-5 with TRBJ1-4; the match to TRBD1 covers 7 bases. The CDR3 contains 14 residues. The V and J ends lost 2 bases and 7 bases, in that order; junction bases with no gene match: 5. In germline, CDR1 is SGHKS, CDR2 YYEKEE (reference sequence). In DNA, the CDR3 is TGTGCCAGCAGCTTCTTACCAGGGGGTGAAAAACTGTTTTTT. This encodes CASSFLPGGEKLFF.

This clone was found a few times. This rearrangement joins TRBV6-5 to TRBJ2-2, with a tentative D call TRBD2 (7 bases). The germline V gene encodes CDR1 MNHEY and CDR2 SVGAGI. Trimming left V 2 bases short and J 1 base short, with 11 bases between. The CDR3 is 16 amino acids. The CDR3 DNA reads TGTGCCAGCAGTTACGGGAGGGGGGGGAACACCGGGGAGCTGTTTTTT. Protein sequence: CASSYGRGGNTGELFF.